This T cell receptor (beta chain) derives from a study of blood T cell repertoires in COVID-19. Study-level background: The United States, Italy and Spain supplied acute and convalescent COVID-19 samples. PBMCs, B-cell-depleted T cells, or T cells were the source of the cDNA or gDNA that made up the material.

In the original processing: Counts of nucleated cells, estimated from reference gene primer amplification, were obtained. Assay used: immunoSEQ multiplex PCR; TCRdb lists only in-frame clones, some missing. D and trimming were read from the DNA, whereas the V and J calls and clone size are those reported in that table. The repertoire holds some 260,000 clones, with 82% as singletons. The specimen was peripheral blood. The origin of this receptor is a woman in her late teens or twenties with acute or convalescent COVID-19.

In DNA form, the CDR3 reads TGTGCCAGCAGCCTCAGGGGCTCTGGGGCCAACGTCCTGACTTTC. Protein sequence: CASSLRGSGANVLTF. The chain is built from TRBV27 and TRBJ2-6; D is perhaps TRBD1 (6 bases). V gave up 6 bases and J gave up 0 bases, with 9 bases separating them. This CDR3 spans 15 amino acids. Germline V CDR1 and CDR2: MNHEY, SMNVEV (reference sequence). Full variable domain (remainder filled in from reference TRBV27 and TRBJ2-6): EAQVTQNPRYLITVTGKKLTVTCSQNMNHEYMSWYRQDPGLGLRQIYYSMNVEVTDKGDVPEGYKVSRKEKRNFPLILESPSPNQTSLYFCASSLRGSGANVLTFGAGSRLTVL.